Below are 3 T cell receptor beta chains sequenced from a single sample in a study of T cell responses to AZD1222 COVID-19 vaccine. Generated by immunoSEQ multiplex PCR, the TCRdb table keeps only in-frame clones and is missing some. The sample lists some 92,000 clones; over 75% were seen once. The sequenced sample was peripheral blood, obtained on day 0 of AZD1222 vaccination. Receptors originate from an adult in good health.

This chain joins TRBV29-1 and TRBJ2-1; D gene unclear. V lost 4 bases to trimming and J lost 0 bases, with 10 bases between them. CDR1 is SQVTM, CDR2 ANQGSEA, per germline. This CDR3 spans 14 amino acids. The CDR3 region is CSVGAISSYNEQFF. Here the CDR3 DNA reads TGCAGCGTTGGGGCGATTAGCTCCTACAATGAGCAGTTCTTC.

The chain carries TRBV12-3 or TRBV12-4 and TRBJ2-3, with D unresolved. This CDR3 has 11 amino acids. Between the trimmed V and J ends, which lost 3 bases and 6 bases, there was a span of 4 bases. CDR3: CASSFQDTQYF. CDR3 DNA: TGTGCCAGCAGTTTTCAGGATACGCAGTATTTT.

V gene TRBV19 combines with J gene TRBJ2-2; 8 bases line up with TRBD2. Germline CDR1 and CDR2: LNHDA and SQIVND (reference sequence). There are 17 residues in the CDR3. Unmatched junction bases numbered 11, after V lost 8 bases and J lost 0 bases. This CDR3 reads CASWTGGQMANTGELFF. CDR3 sequence (DNA): TGTGCCAGTTGGACGGGAGGGCAAATGGCGAACACCGGGGAGCTGTTTTTT. Based on the CDR3 plus reference TRBV19 and TRBJ2-2, the full variable domain is DGGITQSPKYLFRKEGQNVTLSCEQNLNHDAMYWYRQDPGQGLRLIYYSQIVNDFQKGDIAEGYSVSREKKESFPLTVTSAQKNPTAFYLCASWTGGQMANTGELFFGEGSRLTVL.